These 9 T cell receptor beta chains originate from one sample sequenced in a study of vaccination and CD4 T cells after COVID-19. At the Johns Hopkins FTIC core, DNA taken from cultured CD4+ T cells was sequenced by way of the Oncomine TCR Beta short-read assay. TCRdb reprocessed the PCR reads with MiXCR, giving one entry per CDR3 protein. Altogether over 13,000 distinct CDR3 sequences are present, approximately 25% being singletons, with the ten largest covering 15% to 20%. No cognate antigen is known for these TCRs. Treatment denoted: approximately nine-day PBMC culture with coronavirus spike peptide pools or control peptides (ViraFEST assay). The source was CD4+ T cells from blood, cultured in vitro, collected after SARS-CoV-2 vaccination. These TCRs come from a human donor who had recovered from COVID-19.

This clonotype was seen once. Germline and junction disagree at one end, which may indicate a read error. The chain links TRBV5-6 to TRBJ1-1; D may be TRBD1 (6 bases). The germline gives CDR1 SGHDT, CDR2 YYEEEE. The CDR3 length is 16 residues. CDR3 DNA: TGTGTCAGCAGCCCTGGTGGGATACAGGGGAACACTGAAGCTTTCTTT. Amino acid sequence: CVSSPGGIQGNTEAFF.

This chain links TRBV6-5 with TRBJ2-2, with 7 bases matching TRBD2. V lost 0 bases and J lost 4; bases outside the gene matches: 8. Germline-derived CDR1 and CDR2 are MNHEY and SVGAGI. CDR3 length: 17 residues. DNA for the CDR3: TGTGCCAGCAGTTACTCTGTCGCTAGCGGAGCCACCGGGGAGCTGTTTTTT. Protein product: CASSYSVASGATGELFF.

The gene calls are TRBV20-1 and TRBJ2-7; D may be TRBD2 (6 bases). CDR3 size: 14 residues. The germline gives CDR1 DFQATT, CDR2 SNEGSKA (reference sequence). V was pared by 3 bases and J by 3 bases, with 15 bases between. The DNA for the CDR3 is TGCAGTGCTAGTCGGGGGAGCCCCTTCTACGAGCAGTACTTC. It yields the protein CSASRGSPFYEQYF.

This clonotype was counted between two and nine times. The CDR3 region has the DNA TGCGCCACCGGGACCCATGCGGATACGCAGTATTTT. It specifies CATGTHADTQYF. The V call is TRBV5-1, the J call TRBJ2-3; D may correspond to TRBD1 or TRBD2 (5 bases each). The CDR3 spans 12 residues. CDR1 is SGHRS and CDR2 is YFSETQ in the germline V gene. The ends were cut back, 9 bases at V and 6 bases at J, with 14 bases in the middle.

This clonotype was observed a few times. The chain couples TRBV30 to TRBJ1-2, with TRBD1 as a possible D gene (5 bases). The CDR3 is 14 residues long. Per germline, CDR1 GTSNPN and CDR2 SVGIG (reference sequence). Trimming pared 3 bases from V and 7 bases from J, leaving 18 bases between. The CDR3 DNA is TGTGCCTGGAGAGCTGCCGGACACCCCCTTGGCTACACCTTC. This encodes CAWRAAGHPLGYTF.

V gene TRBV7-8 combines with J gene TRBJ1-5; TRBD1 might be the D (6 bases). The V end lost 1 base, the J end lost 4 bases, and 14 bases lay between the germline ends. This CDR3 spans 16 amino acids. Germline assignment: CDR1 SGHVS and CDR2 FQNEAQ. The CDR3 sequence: CASSLGQGIFNQPQHF. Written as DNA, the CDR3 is TGTGCCAGCAGCTTAGGGCAGGGGATCTTTAATCAGCCCCAGCATTTT.

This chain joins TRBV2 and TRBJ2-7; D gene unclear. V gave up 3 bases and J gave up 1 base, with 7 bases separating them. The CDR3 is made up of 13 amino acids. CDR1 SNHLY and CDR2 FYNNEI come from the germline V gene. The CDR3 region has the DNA TGTGCCAGCAGTGATACGGCTTCCTACGAGCAGTACTTC. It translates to CASSDTASYEQYF. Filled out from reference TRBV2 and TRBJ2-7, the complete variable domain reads EPEVTQTPSHQVTQMGQEVILRCVPISNHLYFYWYRQILGQKVEFLVSFYNNEISEKSEIFDDQFSVERPDGSNFTLKIRSTKLEDSAMYFCASSDTASYEQYFGPGTRLTVT.

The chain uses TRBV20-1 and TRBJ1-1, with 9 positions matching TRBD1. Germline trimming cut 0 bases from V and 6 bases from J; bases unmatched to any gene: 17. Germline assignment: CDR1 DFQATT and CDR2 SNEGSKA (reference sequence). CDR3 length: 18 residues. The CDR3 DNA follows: TGCAGTGCTAGAGAAATGGGAACAGGGGGCTTATTTAACTCTGAAGCTTTCTTT. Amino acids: CSAREMGTGGLFNSEAFF.

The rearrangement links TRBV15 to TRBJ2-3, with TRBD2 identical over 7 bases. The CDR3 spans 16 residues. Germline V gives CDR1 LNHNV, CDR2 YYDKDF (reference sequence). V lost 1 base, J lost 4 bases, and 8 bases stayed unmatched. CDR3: CATSRVDGRPPDTQYF. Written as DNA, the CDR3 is TGTGCCACCAGCAGAGTGGACGGGAGGCCCCCAGATACGCAGTATTTT.